This is a list of T cell receptor beta chains from one sample in a study of cytomegalovirus exposure and HLA in healthy donors. Generated by immunoSEQ multiplex PCR, the TCRdb table keeps only in-frame clones and is missing some. The sample lists about 220,000 clones; under 95% were seen once. Sequencing used PBMCs. The receptor set was obtained from a woman under 30 in good health and CMV-seronegative. The CDR3 runs from the conserved cysteine through the conserved F or W. Fields, in order: J gene, D gene, clone size, V gene, CDR3 protein, CDR3 DNA. A D gene is named only where the DNA matches it firmly. Part of the rows lack a size; the others show once, few, many or a class for expanded clones.

TRBJ2-7,TRBD1,few,TRBV2,CASSVGQGSEQYF,TGTGCCAGCAGTGTGGGACAGGGAAGTGAGCAGTACTTC
TRBJ1-1,NA,NA,TRBV10-3,CAISEVWGDTEAFF,TGTGCCATCAGTGAGGTCTGGGGGGACACTGAAGCTTTCTTT
TRBJ2-3,TRBD2,NA,TRBV6-1,CASFVLAGAKDTQYF,TGTGCCTCCTTTGTACTAGCGGGAGCTAAAGATACGCAGTATTTT
TRBJ2-2,NA,NA,TRBV5-1,CASSLEAAKTGELFF,TGCGCCAGCAGCTTGGAAGCGGCCAAAACCGGGGAGCTGTTTTTT
TRBJ1-2,TRBD1,NA,TRBV2,CASSEALRGQGHYGYTF,TGTGCCAGCAGTGAAGCGCTTCGGGGACAGGGTCACTATGGCTACACCTTC
TRBJ1-1,NA,many,TRBV10-3,CAILRGGTEAFF,TGTGCCATCTTAAGGGGAGGCACTGAAGCTTTCTTT
TRBJ1-4,TRBD1,once,TRBV5-1,CASSLGDRAGGHEKLFF,TGCGCCAGCAGCTTGGGGGACAGGGCCGGGGGACATGAAAAACTGTTTTTT
TRBJ2-3,TRBD2,NA,TRBV5-1,CASSPRGTSGDTQYF,TGCGCCAGCAGCCCCCGAGGGACTAGCGGAGATACGCAGTATTTT
TRBJ1-1,NA,NA,TRBV6-1,CASSEVNSGGTEAFF,TGTGCCAGCAGTGAGGTCAACTCGGGAGGCACTGAAGCTTTCTTT
TRBJ2-7,TRBD1,NA,TRBV10-3,CAISDPGGQGYYEQYF,TGTGCCATCAGTGACCCTGGGGGACAGGGGTACTACGAGCAGTACTTC
TRBJ2-7,TRBD1,NA,TRBV10-3,CAIRGDRGLISNDEQYF,TGTGCCATCAGGGGGGACAGGGGGCTAATATCAAACGACGAGCAGTACTTC
TRBJ1-1,NA,NA,TRBV11-2,CASRVRVPTEAFF,TGTGCCAGCAGGGTACGAGTCCCCACTGAAGCTTTCTTT
TRBJ1-2,NA,NA,TRBV18,CASSPRGNNYNYGYTF,TGTGCCAGCTCACCGAGGGGGAACAACTATAACTATGGCTACACCTTC
TRBJ1-4,NA,NA,TRBV27,CASSRLTNEKLFF,TGTGCCAGCAGTCGTTTAACTAATGAAAAACTGTTTTTT
TRBJ1-4,NA,NA,TRBV5-1,CASSLRGYTWEKLFF,TGCGCCAGCAGCTTGCGAGGCTATACTTGGGAAAAACTGTTTTTT
TRBJ2-5,TRBD2,NA,TRBV2,CASSEATSGRVQETQYF,TGTGCCAGCAGTGAAGCTACTAGCGGGAGGGTCCAAGAGACCCAGTACTTC
TRBJ2-3,NA,NA,TRBV5-1,CASNRGASTDTQYF,TGCGCCAGCAACCGGGGGGCTAGCACAGATACGCAGTATTTT
TRBJ2-2,TRBD1,NA,TRBV7-9,CASSYRQGAPGELFF,TGTGCCAGCAGCTACCGACAGGGGGCGCCCGGGGAGCTGTTTTTT
TRBJ1-4,TRBD1,NA,TRBV6-4,CASSDRPGQGREKLFF,TGTGCCAGCAGTGACCGCCCGGGACAGGGTAGAGAAAAACTGTTTTTT
TRBJ2-2,TRBD2,few,TRBV19,CASSIDLAGEVELFF,TGTGCCAGTAGTATAGATCTGGCGGGAGAGGTGGAGCTGTTTTTT
TRBJ2-7,NA,NA,TRBV6-5,CASSYSMAGAHYEQYF,TGTGCCAGCAGTTACTCGATGGCAGGGGCACACTACGAGCAGTACTTC
TRBJ2-7,NA,NA,TRBV28,CASTLTGSYEQYF,TGTGCCAGCACCCTAACGGGGAGCTACGAGCAGTACTTC
TRBJ2-7,TRBD1,NA,TRBV6-6,CASNPDRGLYEQYF,TGTGCCAGCAACCCGGACAGGGGGCTATACGAGCAGTACTTC
TRBJ2-3,TRBD2,NA,TRBV14,CASSLPAGLAYF,TGTGCCAGCAGCCTCCCGGCCGGACTAGCGTATTTT
TRBJ2-3,TRBD2,NA,TRBV10-2,CASSESIRLAGTDTQYF,TGCGCCAGCAGTGAGTCGATAAGACTAGCGGGCACAGATACGCAGTATTTT
TRBJ1-4,NA,many,TRBV29-1,CSVEPLYREKLFF,TGCAGCGTTGAACCCCTATACCGGGAAAAACTGTTTTTT
TRBJ2-3,NA,NA,TRBV4-2,CASSQEGGLPHTDTQYF,TGTGCCAGCAGCCAGGAGGGAGGCTTACCCCACACAGATACGCAGTATTTT
TRBJ2-1,TRBD2,NA,TRBV10-3,CAISESGREGLGEQFF,TGTGCCATCAGTGAGTCAGGGCGGGAGGGCCTGGGTGAGCAGTTCTTC
TRBJ2-5,TRBD2,NA,TRBV9,CASSPSLRAGGRAGETQYF,TGTGCCAGCAGCCCGAGCTTAAGGGCCGGCGGGAGGGCCGGGGAGACCCAGTACTTC
TRBJ2-3,NA,NA,TRBV7-8,CASSQGAEVTDTQYF,TGTGCCAGCAGTCAAGGGGCAGAGGTCACAGATACGCAGTATTTT
TRBJ2-3,TRBD1,NA,TRBV30,CAWSDLTGLLTDTQYF,TGTGCCTGGAGTGACCTGACAGGGCTACTCACAGATACGCAGTATTTT
TRBJ1-1,NA,once,TRBV5-1,CASSTGTMNTEAFF,TGCGCCAGCAGCACCGGTACTATGAACACTGAAGCTTTCTTT
TRBJ2-1,NA,NA,TRBV20-1,CSAARNEQFF,TGCAGTGCCGCCAGGAATGAGCAGTTCTTC
TRBJ1-1,NA,NA,TRBV29-1,CSVNLGRTEAFF,TGCAGCGTTAATCTGGGGAGGACTGAAGCTTTCTTT
TRBJ2-1,TRBD2,NA,TRBV5-1,CASSPPLAGVDNEQFF,TGCGCCAGCAGCCCGCCGCTAGCGGGAGTTGACAATGAGCAGTTCTTC
TRBJ2-7,NA,NA,TRBV30,CAWSLLSSENPHDLYEQYF,TGTGCCTGGAGTCTCCTGAGTAGCGAGAACCCCCACGACCTCTACGAGCAGTACTTC
TRBJ1-4,NA,once,TRBV29-1,CSARPAGAGVANEKLFF,TGCAGCGCCCGACCGGCAGGGGCGGGGGTGGCTAATGAAAAACTGTTTTTT
TRBJ2-7,NA,NA,TRBV27,CASSLDSDYEQYF,TGTGCCAGCAGTTTGGACAGTGACTACGAGCAGTACTTC
TRBJ2-1,NA,NA,TRBV2,CASSFEGRYNEQFF,TGTGCCAGCAGTTTCGAGGGAAGATACAATGAGCAGTTCTTC
TRBJ2-7,TRBD1,NA,TRBV7-2,CASSFNPGQGRRLSYEQYF,TGTGCCAGCAGCTTTAACCCGGGACAGGGGAGGCGGTTATCCTACGAGCAGTACTTC
TRBJ2-2,NA,NA,TRBV10-3,CAISEPYFGDTGELFF,TGTGCCATCAGTGAGCCCTACTTCGGGGACACCGGGGAGCTGTTTTTT
TRBJ1-2,TRBD1,NA,TRBV4-2,CASSQDLTGQGGAGNYGYTF,TGTGCCAGCAGCCAAGATCTGACGGGACAGGGAGGGGCGGGGAACTATGGCTACACCTTC
TRBJ1-2,NA,NA,TRBV2,CASSGVQGSRYGYTF,TGTGCCAGCAGTGGGGTACAGGGATCTCGCTATGGCTACACCTTC
TRBJ1-5,TRBD1,NA,TRBV11-2,CASSFSQGDQPQHF,TGTGCCAGCAGCTTCTCCCAGGGGGATCAGCCCCAGCATTTT
TRBJ2-5,TRBD2,NA,TRBV27,CASSLTSGRAQETQYF,TGTGCCAGCAGTTTGACTAGCGGGAGGGCCCAAGAGACCCAGTACTTC
TRBJ1-2,TRBD1,NA,TRBV28,CASRNQGAHGYTF,TGTGCCAGCAGAAATCAGGGGGCGCATGGCTACACCTTC
TRBJ2-7,TRBD1,once,TRBV9,CASNKGQGRLEQYF,TGTGCCAGCAATAAGGGACAGGGACGGCTGGAGCAGTACTTC
TRBJ2-7,TRBD2,NA,TRBV30,CAWSVGSGSSYEQYF,TGTGCCTGGAGTGTAGGTAGCGGGAGCTCCTACGAGCAGTACTTC
TRBJ2-1,NA,NA,TRBV5-4,CASSLVQSYNEQFF,TGTGCCAGCAGCTTGGTTCAGTCCTACAATGAGCAGTTCTTC
TRBJ2-7,NA,NA,TRBV5-6,CASSPSSTGGYGQYF,TGTGCCAGCAGCCCCAGCAGCACGGGTGGCTACGGGCAGTACTTC